This T cell receptor (beta chain) was documented in a study of monozygotic twins with inflammatory bowel disease. Study-level points and caveats: Possibly reflecting limited power, no difference in repertoire similarity was found between concordant and discordant twins. Distinct T cell subtypes could not be told apart.

The draw for each donor consisted of a single 2.5 ml blood sample. Each sample had eight separate cDNA synthesis reactions. TCRdb reanalyzed the 5' RACE reads, giving one entry per CDR3 protein sequence and no DNA. Its listing shows about 210,000 distinct CDR3 sequences. Remarks on this clonotype: What it binds is unknown.

CDR1 and CDR2 from the germline V gene are MRHNA and SNTAGT. CDR3 length: 13 residues. The origin of this receptor is a human donor with ulcerative colitis or Crohn's disease, or a healthy co-twin of an affected twin (not recorded which). Source material: blood. The rearrangement links TRBV6-4 to TRBJ1-1. The CDR3 sequence is CASSDSSTLRAFF.